The rows below give T cell receptor beta chains drawn from one sample of a study of blood T cell repertoires in COVID-19. Sequenced by immunoSEQ multiplex PCR; TCRdb stores in-frame clones only, minus some. The sample contains about 430,000 clones, roughly 88% of which appear only once. Sample: PBMCs or T cells enriched from blood (not recorded which). The receptors here all came from a woman aged 18-29 years who had been exposed to COVID-19. Each CDR3 is given with its conserved first and last residue. Each record gives: J gene, V gene, D gene, clone size, CDR3 protein, CDR3 DNA. D genes are given only for firm matches. Not all rows give a size; the values are once, few, many and, for expanded clones, a class.

j_call: TRBJ1-5
v_call: TRBV10-3
d_call: NA
clone_size: NA
cdr3_aa: CAISEVGRVGDQPQHF
cdr3_nt: TGTGCCATCAGTGAAGTCGGCAGGGTAGGGGATCAGCCCCAGCATTTT

j_call: TRBJ1-5
v_call: TRBV3-1/TRBV3-2
d_call: NA
clone_size: NA
cdr3_aa: CASSSASGNQPQHF
cdr3_nt: TGTGCCAGCAGCTCGGCTTCGGGGAATCAGCCCCAGCATTTT

j_call: TRBJ1-5
v_call: TRBV6-2/TRBV6-3
d_call: NA
clone_size: few
cdr3_aa: CASTPGSSNQPQHF
cdr3_nt: TGTGCCAGCACCCCCGGGAGTAGCAATCAGCCCCAGCATTTT

j_call: TRBJ1-2
v_call: TRBV15
d_call: NA
clone_size: NA
cdr3_aa: CATSRGEGLSGYTF
cdr3_nt: TGTGCCACCAGCAGAGGGGAGGGGCTGAGTGGCTACACCTTC

j_call: TRBJ2-3
v_call: TRBV28
d_call: NA
clone_size: NA
cdr3_aa: CASSLSRDTQYF
cdr3_nt: TGTGCCAGCAGTTTGTCTAGGGATACGCAGTATTTT

j_call: TRBJ1-5
v_call: TRBV9
d_call: NA
clone_size: NA
cdr3_aa: CASRWTENQPQHF
cdr3_nt: TGTGCCAGCAGATGGACAGAGAATCAGCCCCAGCATTTT

j_call: TRBJ1-5
v_call: TRBV2
d_call: NA
clone_size: NA
cdr3_aa: CASSEEGGNQPQHF
cdr3_nt: TGTGCCAGCAGTGAAGAAGGGGGCAATCAGCCCCAGCATTTT

j_call: TRBJ1-6
v_call: TRBV9
d_call: NA
clone_size: NA
cdr3_aa: CASSVDPSSYNSPLHF
cdr3_nt: TGTGCCAGCAGCGTAGACCCGAGCTCCTATAATTCACCCCTCCACTTT

j_call: TRBJ1-2
v_call: TRBV5-1
d_call: TRBD1
clone_size: NA
cdr3_aa: CASSTGENYGYTF
cdr3_nt: TGCGCCAGCTCGACAGGGGAGAACTATGGCTACACCTTC

j_call: TRBJ1-5
v_call: TRBV18
d_call: NA
clone_size: NA
cdr3_aa: CASSPSAGGNQPQHF
cdr3_nt: TGTGCCAGCTCACCATCGGCAGGGGGCAATCAGCCCCAGCATTTT

j_call: TRBJ1-4
v_call: TRBV28
d_call: TRBD1
clone_size: NA
cdr3_aa: CASTSMGPGHDRGRGEKLFF
cdr3_nt: TGTGCCAGCACGTCGATGGGTCCCGGCCACGACAGGGGCAGGGGTGAAAAACTGTTTTTT

j_call: TRBJ2-3
v_call: TRBV3-1/TRBV3-2
d_call: NA
clone_size: NA
cdr3_aa: CASSGQADTQYF
cdr3_nt: TGTGCCAGCAGCGGACAAGCAGATACGCAGTATTTT

j_call: TRBJ1-1
v_call: TRBV5-1
d_call: TRBD1
clone_size: NA
cdr3_aa: CASSLRGQPIEAFF
cdr3_nt: TGCGCCAGCAGCTTGAGGGGACAGCCGATTGAAGCTTTCTTT

j_call: TRBJ1-4
v_call: TRBV15
d_call: TRBD1
clone_size: NA
cdr3_aa: CATSRDRGQGAREKLFF
cdr3_nt: TGTGCCACCAGCAGAGATCGCGGACAGGGGGCGAGGGAAAAACTGTTTTTT

j_call: TRBJ2-7
v_call: TRBV3-1/TRBV3-2
d_call: TRBD1
clone_size: NA
cdr3_aa: CASAGTGNYEQYF
cdr3_nt: TGTGCCAGCGCCGGGACAGGGAACTACGAGCAGTACTTC

j_call: TRBJ2-5
v_call: TRBV5-4
d_call: TRBD2
clone_size: once
cdr3_aa: CASSSLTVTSGGETQYF
cdr3_nt: TGTGCCAGCAGCTCATTAACTGTGACTAGCGGAGGGGAGACCCAGTACTTC

j_call: TRBJ1-1
v_call: TRBV2
d_call: TRBD1
clone_size: NA
cdr3_aa: CASQGGGGNTEAFF
cdr3_nt: TGTGCCAGCCAGGGGGGCGGCGGGAACACTGAAGCTTTCTTT

j_call: TRBJ1-1
v_call: TRBV7-2
d_call: NA
clone_size: NA
cdr3_aa: CASSLEGRDTEAFF
cdr3_nt: TGTGCCAGCAGCTTAGAGGGGAGGGACACTGAAGCTTTCTTT